This entry concerns a single T cell receptor (beta chain). What it binds is not known. TCRdb keeps only in-frame clones here, not all; method: immunoSEQ multiplex PCR. The sample includes over 50,000 clones, approximately 86% of them seen just once. The source of the sample is a study of lymphopenia after photon versus proton radiotherapy. Study-wide points: Photon-treated patients lost naive T cells and TCR diversity; proton-treated stayed stable. After the lymphocyte nadir, photon-treated repertoires showed oligoclonal expansion, especially of CD8+ Temra cells.

V trimming: 4 bases; J trimming: 5 bases; junction bases outside the gene matches: 8. In germline, CDR1 is SGHKS, CDR2 YYEKEE (reference sequence). This CDR3 spans 14 amino acids. The chain employs TRBV5-5 and TRBJ2-5, with 7 bases that match TRBD1. The clonotype originates from a man in his forties with gastric cancer. Specimen: peripheral blood, collected from a patient treated with photon-based radiotherapy. The CDR3 sequence: CASSRPTGVETQYF. As DNA, the CDR3 is TGTGCCAGCAGCCGCCCTACAGGGGTCGAGACCCAGTACTTC.